This TCR beta chain came from a study of regulatory T cells in long-lasting Graves disease. The time point denotes: newly diagnosed GD, antithyroid drugs for less than 3 months. After RNA was extracted from PBMCs, the TCR library was made from it. Arm-PCR of CDR3 regions and iRepertoire HTBI primers were used to build TCR beta libraries. In the source study's methods: The samples yielded 55 to 75 TRBV and roughly 13 TRBJ segments. TCRdb re-called the multiplex PCR reads through MiXCR, storing one row per CDR3 protein. The V and J calls and clone size are TCRdb's, not the authors'. Among about 470,000 distinct CDR3 sequences listed, 15% to 20% were seen once. The same specimen was also included in a second study, on T cells in Graves' hyperthyroidism and ophthalmopathy. That investigation notes: Among clonotypes expanded in thyroid above 0.001, most were also found in blood.

The sequencing used peripheral blood mononuclear cells (PBMCs), collected at new diagnosis, from a patient treated with antithyroid drugs. This clonotype was sampled from a man in his forties with Graves disease.

The CDR3 protein is CASSPLGGRGKLFF. The CDR3 DNA reads as TGTGCCAGCAGTCCCCTCGGCGGGCGGGGGAAACTGTTTTTT. The chain recombines TRBV12-3 or TRBV12-4 with TRBJ1-4; TRBD1 might be the D (5 bases). The CDR3 extends over 14 amino acids. Trimming stripped 5 bases from V and 11 bases from J, with 18 bases between.